Following are 31 T cell receptor beta chains from one sample sequenced in a study of blood T cell repertoires in COVID-19 (dated by TCRdb to the early 2020s). Receptor libraries were prepared by the immunoSEQ multiplex PCR assay. The immuneACCESS repertoire file appears here via TCRdb, limited to in-frame rearrangements. These files lack a portion of the clones; in checked studies, under half of the deficit traces to unresolved V genes, and the cause of the others is not known. The sample table records approximately 300,000 clones; about 82% of these occur just once. Around 1.6% of the sample belongs to the ten largest clones. The sample was peripheral blood. The receptors were gathered from a woman aged 50 to 60 with acute or convalescent COVID-19.

The chain carries TRBV19 and TRBJ1-6, with 7 bases fitting TRBD1. The CDR3 runs to 15 residues. The ends lost 6 bases at V and 9 bases at J; junction bases unmatched: 11. Germline-derived CDR1 and CDR2 are LNHDA and SQIVND (reference sequence). The CDR3 loop is CASSLRDRIRSPLHF. DNA for the CDR3: TGTGCCAGTAGCCTCCGGGACAGAATCCGTTCACCCCTCCACTTT.

V and J are TRBV6-5 and TRBJ2-1; 9 nucleotides line up with TRBD2. Germline values: CDR1 MNHEY, CDR2 SVGAGI. J gave up 4 bases and V 6 bases, and 7 bases lay outside the gene matches. The CDR3 length is 15 residues. CDR3 bases: TGTGCCAGCAGAAGACTAGCGGAACCATACAATGAGCAGTTCTTC. Encoded protein: CASRRLAEPYNEQFF.

This chain connects TRBV25-1 to TRBJ1-2; 9 positions match TRBD1. Germline values: CDR1 MGHDK, CDR2 SYGVNS. The CDR3 is 14 residues long. J gave up 3 bases and V 2 bases, and 1 base lay outside the gene matches. CDR3 region: CASSEGTGYYGYTF. The CDR3 DNA reads TGTGCCAGCAGTGAAGGGACAGGGTACTATGGCTACACCTTC.

A word on this clone: Other nucleotide sequences from this sample produce the same CDR3. This sequence joins TRBV7-3 and TRBJ1-2, with TRBD1 matching 12 bases. Germline values: CDR1 SGHTA, CDR2 FQGTGA. Trimming at V came to 5 bases and at J to 4 bases, leaving 2 bases not matched to a gene. The length of the CDR3 is 14 residues. The CDR3 loop reads CASSPGQGAYGYTF. The DNA for the CDR3 is TGTGCCAGCAGCCCGGGACAGGGGGCCTATGGCTACACCTTC.

The chain employs TRBV7-9 and TRBJ2-1, with 8 bases matching TRBD2. This CDR3 comprises 16 residues. CDR1 and CDR2 from the germline V gene are SEHNR and FQNEAQ (reference sequence). The V segment lost 5 bases and the J segment 0 bases; nucleotides outside the gene matches: 6. CDR3 coding DNA: TGTGCCAGCAGCGCGGGGGGCGGGCGCTCCTACAATGAGCAGTTCTTC. Amino acids: CASSAGGGRSYNEQFF.

This clone was seen just once. The J gene is TRBJ1-4, the V gene TRBV24-1; D may be TRBD1 (6 bases). This CDR3 has 13 residues. Trimming took 7 bases from V and 5 from J, leaving 10 bases between them. Germline CDR1 and CDR2: KGHDR and SFDVKD. The CDR3 coding sequence is TGTGCCACCAGCCTTACAGGGAATGAAAAACTGTTTTTT. Protein product: CATSLTGNEKLFF.

This clone was found a few times. The chain links TRBV6-2 or TRBV6-3 to TRBJ1-2, with 9 bases fitting TRBD1. The CDR3 runs 17 residues. Germline-derived CDR1 and CDR2 are MNHEY and SVGEGT. V gave up 2 bases and J gave up 1 base; unmatched junction bases: 8. The CDR3 sequence is CASSYPTRDRDNYGYTF. The DNA of the CDR3 is TGTGCCAGCAGTTACCCCACCCGGGACAGGGATAACTATGGCTACACCTTC.

The chain has TRBV5-1 and TRBJ1-1, with 10 bases identical to TRBD1. This CDR3 contains 17 residues. Trimming took 3 bases from V and 3 from J; bases not matched to a gene: 11. The germline V gene encodes CDR1 SGHRS and CDR2 YFSETQ. The CDR3 bases are TGCGCCAGCAGCTGGGACAGGGGCGAAAACGGGGACACTGAAGCTTTCTTT. Protein sequence: CASSWDRGENGDTEAFF.

The genes are TRBV9 and TRBJ2-1; 10 positions match TRBD2. This CDR3 is 15 amino acids long. The junction had 4 bases not matched to a gene; V was cut back by 2 bases and J by 5 bases. Germline values: CDR1 SGDLS, CDR2 YYNGEE. CDR3 region: CASSVLAGANNEQFF. In DNA, the CDR3 is TGTGCCAGCAGCGTTCTAGCGGGAGCCAACAATGAGCAGTTCTTC.

V is TRBV4-1 and J is TRBJ2-3; D perhaps matches TRBD2 (6 bases). Trimming left V 4 bases short and J 1 base short, with 15 bases between. The CDR3 length is 16 residues. Germline CDR1 MGHRA, CDR2 YSYEKL. As DNA, the CDR3 is TGCGCCAGCAGCCGCGGGACCGCTTCGCGCACAGATACGCAGTATTTT. Its translation is CASSRGTASRTDTQYF.

This clone has only one observation. This chain links TRBV2 with TRBJ2-7; 7 bases line up with TRBD2. J lost 3 bases, V lost 4 bases, and 12 bases had no gene match. The CDR3 sequence is 16 residues long. The V gene's germline CDR1 is SNHLY and CDR2 FYNNEI. The DNA of the CDR3 is TGTGCCAGCAGTGCTCCCGGCGGGAGAGGTGTCTACGAGCAGTACTTC. Its protein is CASSAPGGRGVYEQYF.

The gene calls are TRBV5-1 and TRBJ2-3, with TRBD2 identical over 8 bases. Germline V gene data show CDR1 as SGHRS and CDR2 as YFSETQ. There are 14 residues in the CDR3. The junction had 5 bases not matched to a gene; V was cut back by 5 bases and J by 3 bases. The DNA of the CDR3 is TGCGCCAGCAGTTACGGGAGGGCAACAGATACGCAGTATTTT. It codes for CASSYGRATDTQYF.

This clone was picked up a small number of times. V and J are TRBV7-2 and TRBJ2-1; 8 bases match TRBD2. The J segment lost 9 bases and the V segment lost 5 bases, leaving 9 bases of the junction unmatched. The CDR3 loop spans 14 amino acids. In germline, CDR1 is SGHTA, CDR2 FQGNSA. The DNA of the CDR3 is TGTGCCAGCAGCCCCAGACTAGCGATGGGTGAGCAGTTCTTC. It translates to CASSPRLAMGEQFF.

V usage is TRBV28 and J usage is TRBJ1-5; 10 bases fit TRBD1. The J segment lost 2 bases and the V segment lost 5 bases, leaving 9 bases of the junction unmatched. Per germline, CDR1 MDHEN and CDR2 SYDVKM. CDR3 length: 17 residues. The CDR3 sequence: CASSTPGQGFGNQPQHF. Here the CDR3 DNA reads TGTGCCAGCAGTACGCCGGGACAGGGGTTCGGCAATCAGCCCCAGCATTTT. The full variable domain, completed using reference TRBV28 and TRBJ1-5, is DVKVTQSSRYLVKRTGEKVFLECVQDMDHENMFWYRQDPGLGLRLIYFSYDVKMKEKGDIPEGYSVSREKKERFSLILESASTNQTSMYLCASSTPGQGFGNQPQHFGDGTRLSIL.

The chain joins TRBV9 to TRBJ1-3; D gene uncertain. From germline, CDR1 is SGDLS and CDR2 YYNGEE. Trimming shortened V by 0 bases and J by 2 bases, and 9 bases separated the two germline ends. The CDR3 is 15 residues long. This chain's CDR3 is CASSVGLGAGNTIYF. The CDR3 DNA sequence: TGTGCCAGCAGCGTAGGTCTCGGGGCTGGAAACACCATATATTTT. The full variable domain, completed using reference TRBV9 and TRBJ1-3, is DSGVTQTPKHLITATGQRVTLRCSPRSGDLSVYWYQQSLDQGLQFLIQYYNGEERAKGNILERFSAQQFPDLHSELNLSSLELGDSALYFCASSVGLGAGNTIYFGEGSWLTVV.

This clone was detected only once. The genes are TRBV4-2 and TRBJ2-4; possibly TRBD2 for D (6 bases). The ends were cut back, 3 bases at V and 4 bases at J, with 10 bases in the middle. The germline gives CDR1 LGHNA, CDR2 YNFKEQ. The CDR3 consists of 14 residues. As DNA, the CDR3 is TGTGCCAGCAGCCAGGGTCGGGAGAAAAACATTCAGTACTTC. Translation gives CASSQGREKNIQYF.

This chain connects TRBV5-6 to TRBJ2-6, with TRBD1 matching over 9 bases. The CDR3 extends over 18 amino acids. J was trimmed by 1 base and V by 2 bases; bases with no gene match: 7. The germline gives CDR1 SGHDT, CDR2 YYEEEE. DNA for the CDR3: TGTGCCAGCAGCTTAAACAGGGGGCATTTTTCTGGGGCCAACGTCCTGACTTTC. As protein: CASSLNRGHFSGANVLTF.

V is TRBV27 and J is TRBJ2-1; D is ambiguous. The CDR3 loop spans 14 amino acids. Trimming stripped 2 bases from V and 6 bases from J, with 11 bases between. CDR1 is MNHEY and CDR2 is SMNVEV in the germline V gene (reference sequence). CDR3 DNA sequence: TGTGCCAGCAGTTTAGTGTTTAGCAGCAATGAGCAGTTCTTC. It is translated as CASSLVFSSNEQFF.

There are a few counts of this clone. The rearrangement uses TRBV7-2 and TRBJ2-3, with 10 bases lining up with TRBD2. The CDR3 is made up of 17 amino acids. J lost 2 bases, V lost 1 base, and 6 bases had no gene match. Germline CDR1 reads SGHTA; CDR2 reads FQGNSA. The CDR3: CASSLVASGRATDTQYF. As DNA, the CDR3 is TGTGCCAGCAGCTTAGTTGCGAGCGGGAGGGCCACAGATACGCAGTATTTT. Using reference TRBV7-2 and TRBJ2-3 for the parts outside the CDR3, the full variable domain is GAGVSQSPSNKVTEKGKDVELRCDPISGHTALYWYRQSLGQGLEFLIYFQGNSAPDKSGLPSDRFSAERTGGSVSTLTIQRTQQEDSAVYLCASSLVASGRATDTQYFGPGTRLTVL.

The chain employs TRBV7-9 and TRBJ1-1; no reliable D call. The CDR3 contains 13 residues. Germline CDR1 is SEHNR and CDR2 is FQNEAQ (reference sequence). V lost 8 bases to trimming and J lost 1 base, with 11 bases between them. The CDR3 nucleotides read TGTGCCAGCGGGTACGGGGAGAACACTGAAGCTTTCTTT. This translates into CASGYGENTEAFF.

DNA for the CDR3: TGTGCCATCAGTGCGCAGGGGGCAAACACCATATATTTT. Encoded protein: CAISAQGANTIYF. The chain carries TRBV10-3 and TRBJ1-3, with TRBD1 matching over 8 bases. V lost 4 bases to trimming and J lost 6 bases; unmatched junction nucleotides: 2. The CDR3 totals 13 residues. Germline V gene lookup returns CDR1 ENHRY and CDR2 SYGVKD.

This rearrangement joins TRBV10-3 to TRBJ2-1; 11 nucleotides align to TRBD2. CDR3 size: 18 residues. The V gene end was trimmed by 10 bases and the J gene end by 7 bases; junction bases not matched to a gene: 21. Germline V gives CDR1 ENHRY, CDR2 SYGVKD. In DNA, the CDR3 is TGTGCCACCCTGAATGAGGGCTCTAGCGGGAGGAAGAGGAATGAGCAGTTCTTC. The encoded protein is CATLNEGSSGRKRNEQFF.

The chain recombines TRBV7-8 with TRBJ2-1; tentatively, D is TRBD1 (6 bases). The CDR3 contains 14 residues. Germline V gives CDR1 SGHVS, CDR2 FQNEAQ. V lost 5 bases and J 5 bases, leaving 13 bases between the germline ends. This CDR3 is CASSHRSGDNEQFF. CDR3 in DNA: TGTGCCAGCAGCCACAGGTCAGGGGACAATGAGCAGTTCTTC.

The V call is TRBV2, the J call TRBJ2-7, with TRBD1 matching 8 bases. The germline gives CDR1 SNHLY, CDR2 FYNNEI. Trimming took 10 bases from V and 6 from J; bases not matched to a gene: 11. The CDR3 runs 13 residues. CDR3 amino acids: CANRNRDRREQYF. The CDR3, as DNA: TGTGCCAACCGCAACCGGGACAGGCGCGAGCAGTACTTC. The variable domain in full, with the rest retrieved from reference TRBV2 and TRBJ2-7, is EPEVTQTPSHQVTQMGQEVILRCVPISNHLYFYWYRQILGQKVEFLVSFYNNEISEKSEIFDDQFSVERPDGSNFTLKIRSTKLEDSAMYFCANRNRDRREQYFGPGTRLTVT.

The genes are TRBV21-1 and TRBJ1-5; the table's D call, TRBD1, has no DNA check behind it. TRBV21-1 is a documented pseudogene. The CDR3 sequence is 18 residues long. CDR3 amino acids: CASSKEERTASRDQPQHF. In DNA, the CDR3 is TGTGCCAGCAGCAAAGAAGAGAGGACAGCCTCCAGGGACCAGCCCCAGCATTTT.

The chain carries TRBV27 and TRBJ1-4; D not resolved. This CDR3 comprises 13 residues. Deletions cut 9 bases from V and 0 bases from J, with 8 bases between. CDR1 and CDR2 from the germline V gene are MNHEY and SMNVEV (reference sequence). CDR3 in DNA: TGTGCCAGTAAGAGGGCAACTAATGAAAAACTGTTTTTT. It is translated as CASKRATNEKLFF.

The CDR3: CASSVGGTPNQPQHF. CDR3 DNA: TGTGCCAGCAGCGTAGGGGGCACTCCCAATCAGCCCCAGCATTTT. The rearrangement links TRBV9 to TRBJ1-5, with D possibly being TRBD1 (5 bases). Trimming took off 0 bases at V and 3 bases at J, with 10 bases between the two ends. The CDR3 totals 15 residues. Per the germline V gene, CDR1 is SGDLS and CDR2 is YYNGEE.

J is TRBJ2-3 and V is TRBV4-1; 8 bases are a match to TRBD2. The CDR3 extends over 14 amino acids. With 6 bases clipped from V and 4 bases from J, the junction kept 6 bases outside the gene matches. CDR1 MGHRA and CDR2 YSYEKL come from the germline V gene. DNA of the CDR3: TGCGCCAGCAGATTGAGCGGGAGATCAGATACGCAGTATTTT. Residues: CASRLSGRSDTQYF.

This sequence joins TRBV7-2 and TRBJ2-1; 10 bases line up with TRBD2. Germline trimming cut 5 bases from V and 9 bases from J; bases unmatched to any gene: 7. The CDR3 has 14 amino acids. Germline CDR1 reads SGHTA; CDR2 reads FQGNSA. The CDR3 coding sequence is TGTGCCAGCAGCACTAGCGGGATAATAGGTGAGCAGTTCTTC. As protein: CASSTSGIIGEQFF.

This chain connects TRBV5-4 to TRBJ2-1; D is perhaps TRBD1 (5 bases). Germline-derived CDR1 and CDR2 are SGHNT and YYREEE (reference sequence). Trimming stripped 0 bases from V and 11 bases from J, with 9 bases between. The CDR3 runs 12 residues. This CDR3 is CASSLVGAKQFF. CDR3 bases: TGTGCCAGCAGCTTGGTAGGGGCCAAGCAGTTCTTC.

The chain combines TRBV4-2 with TRBJ1-6, with 9 positions matching TRBD1. This CDR3 contains 17 residues. Trimming cost V 0 bases and J 9 bases; bases outside gene matches: 9. CDR1 and CDR2 (germline): LGHNA, YNFKEQ. In DNA form, the CDR3 reads TGTGCCAGCAGCCAAGACCAGGCCGGGACAGGGTTTTCACCCCTCCACTTT. This gives the protein CASSQDQAGTGFSPLHF.